These T cell receptor beta chains were read from a single sample in a study of radiation and T cells in renal cell carcinoma. Data came from immunoSEQ multiplex PCR; TCRdb stores just in-frame clones and leaves some out. The sample has about 150,000 clones; around nine tenths are singletons. The sample here was blood, taken from a patient whose treatment included radiotherapy and nephrectomy. Receptor source: a woman aged 50 to 60 with renal cell carcinoma. CDR3s include the opening cysteine and the closing phenylalanine or tryptophan. Fields, in order: clone size, J gene, D gene, V gene, CDR3 protein, CDR3 DNA. A D gene is named only where the DNA matches it firmly. Clone size is stated in some rows and not others, as once, few, many or a class when expanded.

size: .
J: TRBJ1-5
D: .
V: TRBV29-1
CDR3: CSVPVQPQHF
DNA: TGCAGCGTTCCAGTGCAGCCCCAGCATTTT

size: .
J: TRBJ1-3
D: .
V: TRBV5-8
CDR3: CASSRGTTGNTIYF
DNA: TGTGCCAGCAGCCGGGGTACTACTGGAAACACCATATATTTT

size: few
J: TRBJ1-4
D: .
V: TRBV19
CDR3: CASNTGNEKLFF
DNA: TGTGCCAGCAATACAGGGAATGAAAAACTGTTTTTT

size: .
J: TRBJ2-1
D: TRBD2
V: TRBV7-8
CDR3: CASSEGLAGAIFNEQFF
DNA: TGTGCCAGCAGCGAGGGACTAGCGGGGGCGATTTTCAATGAGCAGTTCTTC

size: .
J: TRBJ1-4
D: .
V: TRBV12-2
CDR3: CASRLISSEGLPNEKLFF
DNA: TGTGCAAGTCGCTTAATCTCCTCGGAGGGGTTGCCTAATGAAAAACTGTTTTTT

size: .
J: TRBJ2-1
D: TRBD1
V: TRBV5-1
CDR3: CASSFLRPGQVDEQFF
DNA: TGCGCCAGCAGCTTTCTAAGACCCGGACAGGTGGATGAGCAGTTCTTC

size: .
J: TRBJ1-2
D: .
V: TRBV5-1
CDR3: CASSLEGGYGYTF
DNA: TGCGCCAGCAGCTTGGAAGGGGGTTACGGCTACACCTTC

size: .
J: TRBJ1-2
D: TRBD1
V: TRBV6-6
CDR3: CATVNRGYYGYTF
DNA: TGTGCCACCGTCAACAGGGGGTACTATGGCTACACCTTC

size: .
J: TRBJ2-2
D: .
V: TRBV12-5
CDR3: CASGLVLGPGRRNTGELFF
DNA: TGTGCTAGTGGTTTGGTACTAGGACCGGGACGGAGGAACACCGGGGAGCTGTTTTTT

size: .
J: TRBJ2-3
D: .
V: TRBV5-1
CDR3: CASSGRGLTDTQYF
DNA: TGCGCCAGCAGCGGCCGGGGCCTCACAGATACGCAGTATTTT

size: .
J: TRBJ1-6
D: TRBD1
V: TRBV6-5
CDR3: CASSFRTGYNSPLHF
DNA: TGTGCCAGCAGTTTTAGGACAGGGTATAATTCACCCCTCCACTTT

size: .
J: TRBJ1-1
D: .
V: TRBV19
CDR3: CASSGSLQNTEAFF
DNA: TGTGCCAGTAGCGGATCACTACAGAACACTGAAGCTTTCTTT

size: few
J: TRBJ1-1
D: .
V: TRBV7-6
CDR3: CASSSVGGLNTEAFF
DNA: TGTGCCAGCAGCTCGGTTGGGGGGTTGAACACTGAAGCTTTCTTT

size: .
J: TRBJ2-1
D: .
V: TRBV14
CDR3: CASSPGQGSYNEQFF
DNA: TGTGCCAGCAGCCCCGGACAAGGCTCCTACAATGAGCAGTTCTTC

size: .
J: TRBJ2-7
D: .
V: TRBV7-9
CDR3: CASSLTDQPLEEQYF
DNA: TGTGCCAGCAGTCTCACGGACCAGCCTTTGGAAGAGCAGTACTTC

size: .
J: TRBJ1-2
D: .
V: TRBV7-2
CDR3: CASSQPLPGYTF
DNA: TGTGCCAGCAGCCAACCTCTCCCTGGCTACACCTTC